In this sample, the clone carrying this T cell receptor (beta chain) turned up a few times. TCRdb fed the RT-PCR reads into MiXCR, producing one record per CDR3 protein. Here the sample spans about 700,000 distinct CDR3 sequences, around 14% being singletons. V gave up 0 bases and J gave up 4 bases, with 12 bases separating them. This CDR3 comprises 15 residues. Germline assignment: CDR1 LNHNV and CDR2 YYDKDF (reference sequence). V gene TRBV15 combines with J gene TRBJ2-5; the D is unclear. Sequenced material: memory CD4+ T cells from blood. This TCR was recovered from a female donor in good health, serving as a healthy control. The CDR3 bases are TGTGCCACCAGCAGAGATAATGTGGTACTAGAGACCCAGTACTTC. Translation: CATSRDNVVLETQYF.